The rows below give T cell receptor beta chains drawn from one sample of a study of blood T cell repertoires in COVID-19. Some clones are missing from TCRdb's copy, which holds only in-frame ones; the method was immunoSEQ multiplex PCR. The sample holds under 200,000 clones; 60% to 85% are singletons and the top ten take 8.1%. Sample: peripheral blood. These receptors originate from a woman in her sixties or seventies with COVID-19, enrolled during active disease. Each CDR3 is given with its conserved first and last residue. D genes are given only for firm matches. The size of a clone is reported for some rows only, either as once, few or many, or as a class for expanded clones.

v_gene	abundance	d_gene	j_gene	CDR3nt	CDR3aa
TRBV7-2	NA	TRBD1	TRBJ1-4	TGTGCCAGCAGCCTCGGGACAGGGGAAAATGAAAAACTGTTTTTT	CASSLGTGENEKLFF
TRBV4-3	NA	TRBD2	TRBJ2-5	TGCGCCAGCAGCCAAGAACTAGCGGATTTCCAAGAGACCCAGTACTTC	CASSQELADFQETQYF
TRBV7-6	NA	TRBD1	TRBJ1-5	TGTGCCAGCAGCTTAGCTCCAGGGGGCAGCAATCAGCCCCAGCATTTT	CASSLAPGGSNQPQHF
TRBV6-4	NA	TRBD2	TRBJ2-3	TGTGCCAGCAGTCAGACTAGCGGGGGACTGGGTGATACGCAGTATTTT	CASSQTSGGLGDTQYF
TRBV19	NA	NA	TRBJ2-6	TGTGCCAGCATACTACAGGGCACTGGGGCCAACGTCCTGACTTTC	CASILQGTGANVLTF
TRBV20-1	NA	NA	TRBJ2-1	TGCAGTGCTAGTAGGGGGGGGACGTACAATGAGCAGTTCTTC	CSASRGGTYNEQFF
TRBV19	NA	NA	TRBJ2-1	TGTGCCAGTAGTATGACTTCCTACAATGAGCAGTTCTTC	CASSMTSYNEQFF
TRBV27	NA	NA	TRBJ2-7	TGTGCCAGCAGTCTTCGGGGGATAACCTACGAGCAGTACTTC	CASSLRGITYEQYF
TRBV9	NA	TRBD1	TRBJ1-1	TGTGCCAGCAGCCCTCGACAGGGGGCAATGAACACTGAAGCTTTCTTT	CASSPRQGAMNTEAFF
TRBV11-2	NA	NA	TRBJ2-3	TGTGCCAGCACCCAAAGCTCGGCAGATACGCAGTATTTT	CASTQSSADTQYF
TRBV30	NA	NA	TRBJ1-1	TGTGCCTGGAGCATAGGGGTGGACACTGAAGCTTTCTTT	CAWSIGVDTEAFF
TRBV28	NA	NA	TRBJ2-3	TGTGCCAGCAGTTTCGTCACCCGGGACACACTCACAGATACGCAGTATTTT	CASSFVTRDTLTDTQYF
TRBV29-1	once	NA	TRBJ2-7	TGCAGCGTTGAGTTTAGCGGCTACGAGCAGTACTTC	CSVEFSGYEQYF
TRBV9	NA	NA	TRBJ1-1	TGTGCCAGCAGCGTCGGGGAGAACACTGAAGCTTTCTTT	CASSVGENTEAFF
TRBV11-3	NA	NA	TRBJ2-3	TGTGCCAGCAGCTTCCCCTACGAATGGCGGGGAAGCACAGATACGCAGTATTTT	CASSFPYEWRGSTDTQYF
TRBV5-1	NA	NA	TRBJ2-3	TGCGCCAGCAGGCCTGAGGCAGATACGCAGTATTTT	CASRPEADTQYF
TRBV4-1	NA	NA	TRBJ2-7	TGCGCCAGCAGCCCAGAGGCAGGGCTCAACTACGAGCAGTACTTC	CASSPEAGLNYEQYF
TRBV6-2/TRBV6-3	NA	TRBD1	TRBJ1-6	TGTGCCAGCAGCAGAGGACAGGTCGGGTCACCCCTCCACTTT	CASSRGQVGSPLHF
TRBV19	NA	NA	TRBJ2-7	TGTGCCAGTAGTCGCACATATTCCTACGAGCAGTACTTC	CASSRTYSYEQYF
TRBV27	many	NA	TRBJ1-2	TGTGCCAGCAGTTCGCGGGGGAGTTACGGCTACACCTTC	CASSSRGSYGYTF
TRBV6-5	once	NA	TRBJ2-1	TGTGCCAGCAGTTCCCCTTACAATGAGCAGTTCTTC	CASSSPYNEQFF
TRBV28	NA	TRBD1	TRBJ1-4	TGTGCCAGCACCCCCCCGAGGACAGGCGAGGAAAAACTGTTTTTT	CASTPPRTGEEKLFF
TRBV24-1	NA	NA	TRBJ2-2	TGTGCCACCAGCCCCACAACCGGGGAGCTGTTTTTT	CATSPTTGELFF
TRBV9	NA	TRBD2	TRBJ2-7	TGTGCCAGCAGCCCGAATAGCGGGAGTATATCCTACGAGCAGTACTTC	CASSPNSGSISYEQYF
TRBV3-1/TRBV3-2	many	TRBD2	TRBJ2-1	TGTGCCAGCAGCCAACAAACTAGCGGGGGTGTGGATGAGCAGTTCTTC	CASSQQTSGGVDEQFF
TRBV7-3	once	NA	TRBJ2-1	TGTGCCAGCAGCCGAGACGCCTCCCAGGGATCTGAGCAGTTCTTC	CASSRDASQGSEQFF
TRBV5-4	once	TRBD1	TRBJ1-3	TGTGCCAGCAGAGGTCCAGGGGGCTCTGGAAACACCATATATTTT	CASRGPGGSGNTIYF
TRBV5-1	NA	NA	TRBJ2-1	TGCGCCAGCAGCTTCGGTAGCGTTAGCTCCTACAATGAGCAGTTCTTC	CASSFGSVSSYNEQFF
TRBV29-1	NA	TRBD1	TRBJ1-5	TGCAGCGTAACCGTAGGGACAGGTAGCAATCAGCCCCAGCATTTT	CSVTVGTGSNQPQHF
TRBV28	few	TRBD1	TRBJ1-2	TGTGCCAGCAGCCGGGACAGGGGGAGCTACACCTTC	CASSRDRGSYTF
TRBV28	NA	TRBD1	TRBJ1-5	TGTGCCAGCAGTTTAAGGTCACCGGCCTCTCAGGACAGGAGCCGGCCCCAGCATTTT	CASSLRSPASQDRSRPQHF
TRBV19	NA	TRBD2	TRBJ2-3	TGTGCCAGTACCCTACACCCCTCTAGCGGGAGTACAGATACGCAGTATTTT	CASTLHPSSGSTDTQYF
TRBV18	NA	TRBD2	TRBJ2-1	TGTGCCAGCTCACCGGTGACTCCAGCGGGAGTGGTCAATGAGCAGTTCTTC	CASSPVTPAGVVNEQFF
TRBV7-3	NA	TRBD1	TRBJ2-1	TGTGCCAGCAGCTTACTCGGGGACAGGCTTGACAATGAGCAGTTCTTC	CASSLLGDRLDNEQFF
TRBV7-2	NA	TRBD1	TRBJ1-1	TGTGCCAGCAGCTCGCTGACAGGGGACACTGAAGCTTTCTTT	CASSSLTGDTEAFF
TRBV14	NA	TRBD1	TRBJ1-6	TGTGCCAGCAGCCAAGGCGGGACAGGGAGGAATTCACCCCTCCACTTT	CASSQGGTGRNSPLHF
TRBV28	NA	TRBD1	TRBJ1-2	TGTGCCAGCAGTCCTAACCCCCGGGACAGGGCCCACTATGGCTACACCTTC	CASSPNPRDRAHYGYTF
TRBV5-1	NA	NA	TRBJ2-1	TGCGCCAGCAGCTTGCTTGGTAGCTCCTACAATGAGCAGTTCTTC	CASSLLGSSYNEQFF
TRBV6-5	NA	NA	TRBJ2-7	TGTGCCAGCAGTTACACATCTCGCTACGAGCAGTACTTC	CASSYTSRYEQYF
TRBV2	NA	TRBD1	TRBJ2-5	TGTGCCAGCTCCGACAGGGGGCGAGGGGAGACCCAGTACTTC	CASSDRGRGETQYF
TRBV18	NA	TRBD1	TRBJ2-2	TGTGCCAGCTCACCGGACAGGGGGCCTTGGAACACCGGGGAGCTGTTTTTT	CASSPDRGPWNTGELFF